This passage covers 13 T cell receptor beta chains from one sample sequenced in a study of vaccination and CD4 T cells after COVID-19. Their antigens remain unidentified. At the Johns Hopkins FTIC core, DNA taken from cultured CD4+ T cells was sequenced by way of the Oncomine TCR Beta short-read assay. Once CD4+ T cells had been cultured, genomic DNA was extracted from them. One entry per CDR3 protein, called by TCRdb with MiXCR from the PCR reads. The table shows over 7,000 distinct CDR3 sequences, with 35% to 45% occurring only once. Treatment noted: approximately nine-day PBMC culture with coronavirus spike peptide pools or control peptides (ViraFEST assay). Unexposed donor CD4+ T cells predated the COVID-19 pandemic, collected 2011-2018. The sequencing sample was made of CD4+ T cells from blood, cultured in vitro. These receptors were taken from a human donor in good health.

This clonotype has only one observation. The V gene is TRBV28, the J gene TRBJ2-7; TRBD2 aligns across 14 bases. The CDR3 consists of 16 residues. Germline lookup yields CDR1 MDHEN and CDR2 SYDVKM. Trimming cost V 8 bases and J 4 bases; bases outside gene matches: 10. CDR3 nucleotide sequence: TGTGCCAGCCGTCCCGGGACTAGCGGGAGTTGGTACGAGCAGTACTTC. Amino acid sequence: CASRPGTSGSWYEQYF. Full variable domain (rest looked up from reference TRBV28 and TRBJ2-7): DVKVTQSSRYLVKRTGEKVFLECVQDMDHENMFWYRQDPGLGLRLIYFSYDVKMKEKGDIPEGYSVSREKKERFSLILESASTNQTSMYLCASRPGTSGSWYEQYFGPGTRLTVT.

This clonotype was counted only a few times. The chain is built from TRBV27 and TRBJ2-2; D is perhaps TRBD2 (6 bases). Germline lookup yields CDR1 MNHEY and CDR2 SMNVEV (reference sequence). This CDR3 contains 17 residues. V lost 0 bases and J 4 bases, leaving 15 bases between the germline ends. The CDR3 reads CASSLSGGVKGTGELFF. The CDR3 coding sequence is TGTGCCAGCAGTTTATCAGGAGGGGTAAAGGGCACCGGGGAGCTGTTTTTT.

J is TRBJ2-1 and V is TRBV20-1; 9 nucleotides agree with TRBD2. J was trimmed by 4 bases and V by 3 bases; bases with no gene match: 4. From germline, CDR1 is DFQATT and CDR2 SNEGSKA (reference sequence). The CDR3 is 14 residues long. CDR3 loop: CSASKAGGYNEQFF. CDR3 coding DNA: TGCAGTGCTAGTAAGGCGGGAGGGTACAATGAGCAGTTCTTC.

Notes on this clonotype: At one end the junction does not follow the germline gene, possibly because of a read error. V is TRBV7-3 and J is TRBJ1-1; perhaps TRBD1 as D (6 bases). The germline V gene has CDR1 SGHTA and CDR2 FQGTGA. The CDR3 sequence is 13 residues long. Written as DNA, the CDR3 is TGTGCCAGCAGCGTAACAGGGATCACTGAAGCTTTCTTT. Its translation is CASSVTGITEAFF.

The V call is TRBV9, the J call TRBJ2-2, with TRBD2 identical over 10 bases. Trimming removed 4 bases from V and 3 bases from J; junction bases left unmatched: 6. Germline values: CDR1 SGDLS, CDR2 YYNGEE. The CDR3 runs 16 residues. In nucleotides, the CDR3 is TGTGCCAGCAGCCCAAGAGCGGGAGGGGACACCGGGGAGCTGTTTTTT. The encoded protein is CASSPRAGGDTGELFF.

This clonotype occurred a few times. The chain employs TRBV29-1 and TRBJ1-1, with D possibly TRBD1 on 6 matching bases. CDR1 is SQVTM and CDR2 is ANQGSEA in the germline V gene. Trimming removed 7 bases from V and 1 base from J, with 16 bases in between. This CDR3 has 14 amino acids. CDR3 loop: CSATMTGRNTEAFF. The CDR3 DNA reads TGCAGCGCTACAATGACAGGCAGGAACACTGAAGCTTTCTTT.

The chain employs TRBV7-3 and TRBJ2-1; 10 nucleotides align to TRBD2. Per the germline V gene, CDR1 is SGHTA and CDR2 is FQGTGA. The junction had 0 bases not matched to a gene; V was cut back by 2 bases and J by 5 bases. CDR3 length: 14 amino acids. The DNA for the CDR3 is TGTGCCAGCAGCTTAGGGACTAGCGACAATGAGCAGTTCTTC. It encodes CASSLGTSDNEQFF.

The chain combines TRBV7-9 with TRBJ2-2; D tentatively fits TRBD1 or TRBD2 (5 bases each). Germline V lookup: CDR1 SEHNR, CDR2 FQNEAQ (reference sequence). V was cut by 4 bases and J by 2 bases, with 14 bases left in between. The CDR3 spans 16 residues. The CDR3 bases are TGTGCCAGCAGCTCCCCGGGGCGTAGTAACACCGGGGAGCTGTTTTTT. It yields the protein CASSSPGRSNTGELFF.

The CDR3 loop is CSASGTSGQETQYF. CDR3 nucleotide sequence: TGCAGTGCGTCCGGGACTAGCGGCCAAGAGACCCAGTACTTC. This chain uses TRBV20-1 with TRBJ2-5; 11 bases are shared with TRBD2. Per germline, CDR1 DFQATT and CDR2 SNEGSKA (reference sequence). The CDR3 length is 14 residues. Trimming took 6 bases from V and 1 from J; bases not matched to a gene: 4.

The V gene is TRBV7-2, the J gene TRBJ2-7; 11 bases agree with TRBD2. The CDR3 has 17 amino acids. Germline V CDR1 and CDR2: SGHTA, FQGNSA. With V trimmed by 4 bases and J by 0 bases, 8 bases remained unmatched. DNA of the CDR3: TGTGCCAGCAGCTCCGATTTTCTAGCGGGAGGCTCCTACGAGCAGTACTTC. This gives the protein CASSSDFLAGGSYEQYF.

The chain is built from TRBV25-1 and TRBJ1-5, with D unclear. The V end was cut by 4 bases, the J end by 5 bases, with 6 bases between. CDR1 is MGHDK and CDR2 is SYGVNS in the germline V gene. The CDR3 runs to 12 residues. CDR3 nucleotide sequence: TGTGCCAGCAGTGTAGGCGATCAGCCCCAGCATTTT. Residues: CASSVGDQPQHF.

The chain carries TRBV2 and TRBJ1-5; unclear D gene. V was cut by 4 bases and J by 6 bases, with 13 bases left in between. Per the germline V gene, CDR1 is SNHLY and CDR2 is FYNNEI. The CDR3 has 14 amino acids. CDR3 residues: CASSGQSPRQPQHF. The CDR3 DNA follows: TGTGCCAGCAGTGGGCAGAGTCCCCGTCAGCCCCAGCATTTT.

V usage is TRBV6-5 and J usage is TRBJ2-7; the match to TRBD2 covers 8 bases. V shed 4 bases, J shed 3 bases, and the junction held 8 bases outside the gene matches. The length of the CDR3 is 15 residues. Germline V gives CDR1 MNHEY, CDR2 SVGAGI. Here the CDR3 reads CASSFGPGGGYEQYF. For the CDR3, the DNA is TGTGCCAGCAGTTTTGGCCCGGGGGGGGGCTACGAGCAGTACTTC.